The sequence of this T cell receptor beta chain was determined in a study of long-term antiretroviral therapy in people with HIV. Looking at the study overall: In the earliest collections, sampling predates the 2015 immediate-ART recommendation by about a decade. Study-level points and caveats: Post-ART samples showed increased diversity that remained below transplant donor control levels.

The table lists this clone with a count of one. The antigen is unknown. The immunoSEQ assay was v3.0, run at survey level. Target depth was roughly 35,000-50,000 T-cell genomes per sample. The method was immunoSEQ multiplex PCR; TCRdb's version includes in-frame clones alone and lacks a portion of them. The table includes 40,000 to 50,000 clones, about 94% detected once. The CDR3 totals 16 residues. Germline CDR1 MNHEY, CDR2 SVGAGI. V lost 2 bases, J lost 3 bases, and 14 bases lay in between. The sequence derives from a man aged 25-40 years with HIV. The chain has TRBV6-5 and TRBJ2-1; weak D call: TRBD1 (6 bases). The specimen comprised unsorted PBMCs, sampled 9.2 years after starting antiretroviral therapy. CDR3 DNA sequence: TGTGCCAGCAGTTACATTTCTACAGGGTACTACAATGAGCAGTTCTTC. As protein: CASSYISTGYYNEQFF.